This T cell receptor beta chain was recovered during a study of molecular identifiers for immune sequencing clone quantification. Study conclusions and caveats: Spiked Jurkat TCR RNA originating from one cell could reportedly be identified amid one million naive cells. Barcode sharing among identical TCR molecules could make large clones appear smaller.

Previously described methods with listed TCR primers produced the bulk TCR libraries. Via MiXCR, TCRdb re-called the PCR reads, giving one row per CDR3 protein. The table has just over 95,000 distinct CDR3 sequences, 20% to 25% seen once. This clonotype turned up a few times. What it binds is unknown. With RNA at 10%, 30% or 50%, naive CD8 libraries came from around 18,000 to 910,000 sorted cells. This receptor was taken from a human donor in good health. Some libraries in this study had Jurkat cell RNA spiked in. The sample consisted of naive CD8+ T cells from blood, with Jurkat cell RNA spiked in. Specified subset: FACS-sorted CD8+CD4-CCR7+CD45RA+ naive T cells.

The CDR3 reads CASSELSGLAGYEQYF. In DNA form, the CDR3 reads TGTGCCAGCAGTGAACTATCGGGACTAGCGGGTTACGAGCAGTACTTC. The chain links TRBV2 to TRBJ2-7; 12 bases map to TRBD2. CDR3 length: 16 residues. Germline-derived CDR1 and CDR2 are SNHLY and FYNNEI. Trimming removed 2 bases from V and 4 bases from J; junction bases left unmatched: 6.